This T cell receptor beta chain derives from a study of OX40 agonist ivuxolimab in advanced cancers. Sequencing used immunoSEQ multiplex PCR; TCRdb keeps in-frame clones, though not all of them. Of tens of thousands of clones listed, 75% to 90% were seen once; the top ten hold approximately 15%. CDR3 length: 14 residues. Germline lookup yields CDR1 SEHNR and CDR2 FQNEAQ (reference sequence). V was cut by 4 bases and J by 3 bases, with 13 bases left in between. The specimen comprised CD4+ or CD8+ T cells sorted from blood, sampled in a trial of the OX40 agonist ivuxolimab. The receptor was isolated from an adult with an advanced solid tumor such as melanoma, head and neck, liver or kidney cancer. The V gene is TRBV7-9, the J gene TRBJ2-7; D unresolved. CDR3 in amino acids: CASSSSIDGYEQYF. Written as DNA, the CDR3 is TGTGCCAGCAGCTCCTCTATCGATGGCTACGAGCAGTACTTC.